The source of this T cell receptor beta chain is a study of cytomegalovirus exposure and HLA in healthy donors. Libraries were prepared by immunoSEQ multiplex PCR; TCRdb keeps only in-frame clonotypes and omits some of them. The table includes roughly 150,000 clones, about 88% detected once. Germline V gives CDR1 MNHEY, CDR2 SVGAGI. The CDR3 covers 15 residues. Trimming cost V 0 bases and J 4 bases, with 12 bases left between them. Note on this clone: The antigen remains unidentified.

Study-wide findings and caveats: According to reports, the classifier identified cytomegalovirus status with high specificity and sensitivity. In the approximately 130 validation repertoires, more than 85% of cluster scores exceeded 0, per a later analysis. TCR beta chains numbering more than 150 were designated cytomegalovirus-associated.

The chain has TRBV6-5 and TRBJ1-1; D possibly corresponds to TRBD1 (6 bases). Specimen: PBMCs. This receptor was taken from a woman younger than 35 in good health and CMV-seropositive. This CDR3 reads CASSYSRAGVTEAFF. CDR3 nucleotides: TGTGCCAGCAGTTACTCGAGGGCAGGGGTCACTGAAGCTTTCTTT.